A selection of T cell receptor beta chains follows, all from one sample in a study of T cells in Graves' hyperthyroidism and ophthalmopathy. TCRdb analysed the multiplex PCR reads with MiXCR anew, one entry per CDR3 protein. This repertoire shows hundreds of thousands of distinct CDR3 sequences, approximately 14% found once; its top ten account for 15% to 20%. Sequencing input: blood. Receptors were obtained from a woman aged 55-70 years with Graves' ophthalmopathy. Both conserved end residues are part of each CDR3. D genes are given only for firm matches. Part of the rows lack a size; the others show once, few, many or a class for expanded clones.

cdr3_nt cdr3_aa d_call clone_size j_call v_call cdr3_length
TGTGCCATCACTGTGGACCAGGGAGTTGGGGAGCAGTACTTC CAITVDQGVGEQYF - many TRBJ2-7 TRBV10-3 14
TGTGCCAGCAGCTTAGGCACAGGGGGCTATAATCAGCCCCAGCATTTT CASSLGTGGYNQPQHF TRBD1 - TRBJ1-5 TRBV7-9 16
TGCGCCAGCAGCTTGGAGGCAGCGGGAGGGCCGGATGAGCAGTTCTTC CASSLEAAGGPDEQFF TRBD2 many TRBJ2-1 TRBV5-1 16
TGTGCCATCAGTGATTTGAGGGAAAACACTGAAGCTTTCTTT CAISDLRENTEAFF - many TRBJ1-1 TRBV10-3 14
TGTGCCAGCGCCGGGGTTCCCGCGCGGAATGAGCAGTTCTTC CASAGVPARNEQFF - many TRBJ2-1 TRBV13 14
TGCAGTGCTAGAGATCTCCAGGGGGCGTACGAGCAGTACTTC CSARDLQGAYEQYF TRBD1 - TRBJ2-7 TRBV20-1 14
TGTGCCACCCGAGGGGGACTGAGCACAGATACGCAGTATTTT CATRGGLSTDTQYF - many TRBJ2-3 TRBV2 14
TGTGCCAGTAGGGGGACAGGAGTGAACACTGAAGCTTTCTTT CASRGTGVNTEAFF TRBD1 few TRBJ1-1 TRBV19 14
TGTGCCAGCAGCCCAGGACAGGGAAGAGCTTTCTTT CASSPGQGRAFF TRBD1 few TRBJ1-1 TRBV7-3 12
TGTGCCAGCAGTCGCCCGGGACAGGGAATTCGCGAGCAGTACTTC CASSRPGQGIREQYF TRBD1 - TRBJ2-7 TRBV5-5 15
TGCAGCGTCTCCGGACGCGAGGCTTTCTTT CSVSGREAFF - few TRBJ1-1 TRBV29-1 10
TGCGCCAGCAGTGATCGCGGGACTAGCGGGACAGATACGCAGTATTTT CASSDRGTSGTDTQYF TRBD2 many TRBJ2-3 TRBV10-1 16
TGTGCCAGCAGTTTGTATGACGAGCAGTACTTC CASSLYDEQYF - - TRBJ2-7 TRBV28 11
TGTGCCAGCAGTTCACAGGCTAGGTGGGCCGAGCAGTACTTC CASSSQARWAEQYF - many TRBJ2-7 TRBV6-1 14
TGTGCCAGCAATCCGGAAGGGGGCCTCTATGGCTACACCTTC CASNPEGGLYGYTF TRBD1 many TRBJ1-2 TRBV28 14
TGTGCCAGCAGTTTCTCCCACCAGGGCGGGAATCAGCCCCAGCATTTT CASSFSHQGGNQPQHF - - TRBJ1-5 TRBV28 16
TGTGCCAGCAGCCGCGCTCAGGGGCGGCACGAGCAGTACTTC CASSRAQGRHEQYF - many TRBJ2-7 TRBV28 14
TGCGCCAGCAGGCTGAACAATGAGCAGTTCTTC CASRLNNEQFF - many TRBJ2-1 TRBV5-1 11
TGTGCCAGCAGCCAAGAGGTCAGTGGACAGGTGCACCTCGGGGCAACCGGGGAGCTGTTTTTT CASSQEVSGQVHLGATGELFF TRBD1 few TRBJ2-2 TRBV3-1 21
TGTGCCACCGCAGGCGGTAGGGGACAAAACACCGGGGAGCTGTTTTTT CATAGGRGQNTGELFF - many TRBJ2-2 TRBV24-1 16
TGTGCCAGCAGCTCGGGAGCCGGGCCCTACAATGAGCAGTTCTTC CASSSGAGPYNEQFF - many TRBJ2-1 TRBV11-2 15
TGTGCCAGCAGCCAAGATCAGAGCTCCTACGAGCAGTACTTC CASSQDQSSYEQYF - many TRBJ2-7 TRBV4-2 14
TGTGCCAGCAGCCTCCTTGGCGGGAGCCCCTACAATGAGCAGTTCTTC CASSLLGGSPYNEQFF TRBD2 many TRBJ2-1 TRBV3-1 16
TGTGCCGGCAGTGGGGTCAATGAGCAGTTCTTC CAGSGVNEQFF - few TRBJ2-1 TRBV6-2/TRBV6-3 11
TGTGCCAGCAGTTTCACCTACTCGGACAGTAATAGCAATCAGCCCCAGCATTTT CASSFTYSDSNSNQPQHF - many TRBJ1-5 TRBV12-3/TRBV12-4 18
TGTGCCAGTAGTATTATAGCGGGAGAGTACAATGAGCAGTTCTTC CASSIIAGEYNEQFF TRBD2 many TRBJ2-1 TRBV19 15
TGTGCCAGTAGTATGGCGGGAGCGGGGGTAAATGAGCAGTTCTTC CASSMAGAGVNEQFF TRBD2 - TRBJ2-1 TRBV19 15
TGTGCCAGCAGCTTAGTCACCGGGACAGGGTTATACGAGCAGTACTTC CASSLVTGTGLYEQYF TRBD1 few TRBJ2-7 TRBV7-9 16
TGTGCCAGTAGTATAGCCGGGGACAGCACCTATGGCTACACCTTC CASSIAGDSTYGYTF TRBD1 - TRBJ1-2 TRBV19 15
TGTGCCAGCAGCATCACAAACCAGGGGGCTGATGGCTACACCTTC CASSITNQGADGYTF TRBD1 - TRBJ1-2 TRBV16 15
TGTGCCAGCAGCGGGCTAGCGGGGATATACAATGAGCAGTTCTTC CASSGLAGIYNEQFF TRBD2 many TRBJ2-1 TRBV9 15
TGTGCCAGCAGTTTTATACAGAGCTCCTACAATGAGCAGTTCTTC CASSFIQSSYNEQFF - many TRBJ2-1 TRBV28 15
TGCGCCAGCAGCCAAGCCCGGGACTACTACAATGAGCAGTTCTTC CASSQARDYYNEQFF TRBD2 few TRBJ2-1 TRBV4-1 15
TGTGCCACCAGCAGAGATCCGCGGGGCAATGAGCAGTTCTTC CATSRDPRGNEQFF - - TRBJ2-1 TRBV15 14
TGTGCCAGCAGCCCATCGGTAGCGGGAGTCGATGAGCAGTTCTTC CASSPSVAGVDEQFF TRBD2 few TRBJ2-1 TRBV7-9 15
TGCGCCAGCAGCCGGGAGGGACAGGTCTACAATGAGCAGTTCTTC CASSREGQVYNEQFF - - TRBJ2-1 TRBV4-1 15
TGTGCCAGCAGTCCTACTAGCGGGGGAGGCTCCTACAATGAGCAGTTCTTC CASSPTSGGGSYNEQFF TRBD2 few TRBJ2-1 TRBV7-2 17
TGCAGTGCTATTGAGGGAGCCTATGGCTACACCTTC CSAIEGAYGYTF - few TRBJ1-2 TRBV20-1 12
TGTGCCAGCAGCACCCGACATTATGAGCAGTTCTTC CASSTRHYEQFF - many TRBJ2-1 TRBV5-6 12
TGTGCTAGCAGCCAACAAGCGGGAGGGACCGGGGAGCTGTTTTTT CASSQQAGGTGELFF TRBD2 few TRBJ2-2 TRBV7-7 15
TGTGCCAGCAGCTTTTATCCAGATACGCAGTATTTT CASSFYPDTQYF - - TRBJ2-3 TRBV5-5 12
TGTGCCAGCAGTGTCATGGGGCTAGCGGGAGTTGGGGAGCTGTTTTTT CASSVMGLAGVGELFF TRBD2 many TRBJ2-2 TRBV2 16
TGTGCCAGCAGCCAAGTAGGAGGAGGCCAGCCCCAGCATTTT CASSQVGGGQPQHF - many TRBJ1-5 TRBV3-1 14
TGCAGTGCTAGAGCCGGGACTAGCGGGAGGACAGATACGCAGTATTTT CSARAGTSGRTDTQYF TRBD2 many TRBJ2-3 TRBV20-1 16
TGCGCCAGCAGCTTGATCTGGGGTTCCCCCTACGAGCAGTACTTC CASSLIWGSPYEQYF - many TRBJ2-7 TRBV5-1 15
TGTGCCGTGGGCAGTGGGAGCGCTTCCTACAATGAGCAGTTCTTC CAVGSGSASYNEQFF - few TRBJ2-1 TRBV6-1 15
TGCAGTGCTAGAGTAACAGGGCAAGAGACCCAGTACTTC CSARVTGQETQYF - many TRBJ2-5 TRBV20-1 13
TGCGCCAGCAGCCAGCTCGGACTTAACACAGATACGCAGTATTTT CASSQLGLNTDTQYF - - TRBJ2-3 TRBV4-1 15
TGTGCCAGTAGCGGGAGTGGGTACAATGAGCAGTTCTTC CASSGSGYNEQFF TRBD2 - TRBJ2-1 TRBV2 13
TGTGCCAGCAGACTTCAGGGGGGACGCAATCAGCCCCAGCATTTT CASRLQGGRNQPQHF TRBD1 many TRBJ1-5 TRBV28 15
TGTGCCATCAGTGAGGACAGACCCTGGGAAAAACTGTTTTTT CAISEDRPWEKLFF - few TRBJ1-4 TRBV10-3 14
TGTGCCAGCAGCTCGGGACCAGATAACACCGGGGAGCTGTTTTTT CASSSGPDNTGELFF - many TRBJ2-2 TRBV28 15
TGTGCCACTTCCCACAGCGGGAGAATTGGGGGCAATGAGCAGTTCTTC CATSHSGRIGGNEQFF TRBD2 few TRBJ2-1 TRBV19 16
TGTGCCAGCTCACCACGGACAGCCTCTGGGGCCAACGTCCTGACTTTC CASSPRTASGANVLTF - - TRBJ2-6 TRBV18 16
TGTGCCAGCAGCCCCCGTCGGTCGTCTGGGGCCAACGTCCTGACTTTC CASSPRRSSGANVLTF - few TRBJ2-6 TRBV7-6 16
TGTGCCAGCAGACACATTGCAACTAATGAAAAACTGTTTTTT CASRHIATNEKLFF - many TRBJ1-4 TRBV2 14
TGCGCCAGCGATGGGTGTAGCCCCTTGGATACGCAGTATTTT CASDGCSPLDTQYF - many TRBJ2-3 TRBV5-1 14
TGTGCCAGCAACGAGGACGGTGCTAGCACAGATACGCAGTATTTT CASNEDGASTDTQYF - many TRBJ2-3 TRBV28 15
TGTGCCAGCAGATCTAACATTTGGCGGAACAGTGAAGCTTTCTTT CASRSNIWRNSEAFF - - TRBJ1-1 TRBV6-1 15